Following are 23 T cell receptor beta chains from one sample sequenced in a study of cytomegalovirus exposure and HLA in healthy donors. PCR used 60 Vbeta primers and 13 Jbeta primers. The table came from immunoSEQ multiplex PCR; TCRdb's copy has only in-frame clones and leaves some out. The sample holds 150,000 to 200,000 clones, 81% seen once. The specimen was PBMCs. These receptors all stem from a man younger than 35 in good health and CMV-seronegative.

The rearrangement uses TRBV25-1 and TRBJ2-1; 9 nucleotides line up with TRBD1. V was clipped by 8 bases and J by 7 bases; unmatched bases: 12. From germline, CDR1 is MGHDK and CDR2 SYGVNS. CDR3 length equals 15 residues. The CDR3 DNA is TGTGCCAGCTCTACAACAGGGGGCTTGAGTAATGAGCAGTTCTTC. This encodes CASSTTGGLSNEQFF.

The chain is built from TRBV7-9 and TRBJ2-7, with D perhaps matching TRBD2 (5 bases). V lost 1 base to trimming and J lost 2 bases, with 9 bases between them. CDR1 SEHNR and CDR2 FQNEAQ come from the germline V gene (reference sequence). This CDR3 is 14 amino acids long. The CDR3 loop reads CASSLVRAPYEQYF. CDR3 DNA: TGTGCCAGCAGCTTAGTGAGGGCCCCCTACGAGCAGTACTTC. The full variable domain, completed using reference TRBV7-9 and TRBJ2-7, is DTGVSQNPRHKITKRGQNVTFRCDPISEHNRLYWYRQTLGQGPEFLTYFQNEAQLEKSRLLSDRFSAERPKGSFSTLEIQRTEQGDSAMYLCASSLVRAPYEQYFGPGTRLTVT.

The chain links TRBV27 to TRBJ2-7; a possible D gene is TRBD2 (6 bases). CDR3 size: 16 residues. Trimming stripped 1 base from V and 4 bases from J, with 17 bases between. Looked up from germline, CDR1 is MNHEY and CDR2 is SMNVEV (reference sequence). The CDR3: CASSLYGTGVAYEQYF. In DNA, the CDR3 is TGTGCCAGCAGTTTATACGGGACGGGAGTGGCGTACGAGCAGTACTTC.

This chain connects TRBV7-9 to TRBJ1-2, with D possibly matching TRBD1 (5 bases). With 7 bases removed from V and 14 bases from J, the gap between germline ends came to 20 bases. Germline V gene data show CDR1 as SEHNR and CDR2 as FQNEAQ (reference sequence). The CDR3 has 12 residues. CDR3 protein: CASTRRPDSSTF. DNA of the CDR3: TGTGCCAGCACCCGAAGACCAGACAGTAGTACCTTC.

The V call is TRBV4-3, the J call TRBJ2-7; possibly TRBD2 for D (5 bases). Germline CDR1 is LGHNA and CDR2 is YSLEER. The CDR3 sequence is 17 residues long. With 0 bases removed from V and 5 bases from J, the gap between germline ends came to 20 bases. In DNA, the CDR3 is TGCGCCAGCAGCCAAGATTTTTCGGGTTTCCCGCGGGACGAGCAGTACTTC. It is translated as CASSQDFSGFPRDEQYF.

CDR3 loop: CASSLIIRDSGGYTF. DNA of the CDR3: TGTGCCAGCAGTCTCATAATCCGCGACTCTGGTGGCTACACCTTC. This chain uses TRBV9 with TRBJ1-2; D is unclear. The germline CDR1 and CDR2 sequences are SGDLS and YYNGEE. Trimming cost V 5 bases and J 7 bases, with 21 bases left between them. CDR3 length: 15 residues.

To note about this clone: The germline gene is not matched at one end of the junction; a read error may be the cause. This chain links TRBV6-1 with TRBJ1-2; 8 bases agree with TRBD1. Germline CDR1 MNHNS, CDR2 SASEGT. CDR3 length: 13 amino acids. As DNA, the CDR3 is TGTGCCGGCAGGGGGCTCGAGAACTATGGCTACACCTTC. Encoded protein: CAGRGLENYGYTF.

The chain links TRBV5-4 to TRBJ2-5, with 8 positions matching TRBD2. Near its end, the DNA agrees better with TRBJ2-7, so the J call may be wrong. This CDR3 contains 14 residues. Germline V gene lookup returns CDR1 SGHNT and CDR2 YYREEE (reference sequence). CDR3 sequence reads: CASSLFGGGYEQYF. CDR3 sequence (DNA): TGTGCCAGCAGCTTGTTCGGCGGGGGGTACGAGCAGTACTTC.

This clone showed up just once. The chain couples TRBV19 to TRBJ2-1; 8 bases align to TRBD1. This CDR3 is built from 13 residues. Per the germline V gene, CDR1 is LNHDA and CDR2 is SQIVND (reference sequence). J gave up 4 bases and V 9 bases, and 5 bases lay outside the gene matches. The CDR3 reads CASGQGGYNEQFF. DNA of the CDR3: TGTGCCAGCGGACAGGGCGGATACAATGAGCAGTTCTTC.

The chain employs TRBV10-1 and TRBJ1-1; possibly TRBD1 for D (6 bases). CDR1 and CDR2 (germline): WNHNN, SYGVQD (reference sequence). The CDR3 runs to 14 residues. Trimming left V 4 bases short and J 5 bases short, with 14 bases between. In DNA form, the CDR3 reads TGCGCCAGCAGTGCTAACAGGGCAAGGACTGAAGCTTTCTTT. Translating it yields CASSANRARTEAFF.

This chain uses TRBV11-2 with TRBJ1-2; tentatively, D is TRBD1 (6 bases). The CDR3 is 18 amino acids. With 4 bases removed from V and 5 bases from J, the gap between germline ends came to 26 bases. CDR1 and CDR2 from the germline V gene are SGHAT and FQNNGV. The CDR3 sequence is CASSSRPGENLRRYGYTF. The DNA for the CDR3 is TGTGCCAGCAGCTCCCGCCCAGGGGAAAACTTGAGAAGATATGGCTACACCTTC.

The CDR3 spells CASSTSRDSSYNEQFF. The CDR3 DNA reads TGTGCCAGCAGCACTTCCAGGGATAGCTCCTACAATGAGCAGTTCTTC. The V and J genes are TRBV7-9 and TRBJ2-1, with a tentative D call TRBD1 (5 bases). The V and J ends lost 5 bases and 0 bases respectively, with 14 bases between them. This CDR3 comprises 16 residues. Germline V gene sequence: CDR1 SEHNR, CDR2 FQNEAQ (reference sequence).

The chain recombines TRBV9 with TRBJ2-3, with 8 nucleotides matching TRBD1. The CDR3 sequence is 15 residues long. With V trimmed by 0 bases and J by 3 bases, 3 bases remained unmatched. Germline CDR1 SGDLS, CDR2 YYNGEE. The CDR3 nucleotides read TGTGCCAGCAGCGTAGGGACAGGGTCGACAGATACGCAGTATTTT. Its translation: CASSVGTGSTDTQYF.

In this sample, this clone turned up once. This chain uses TRBV6-5 with TRBJ1-6, with D unresolved. Germline V lookup: CDR1 MNHEY, CDR2 SVGAGI. The CDR3 has 13 amino acids. V was trimmed by 8 bases and J by 5 bases, leaving 10 bases between them. CDR3 loop: CASGRYHNSPLHF. Here the CDR3 DNA reads TGTGCCAGCGGGAGGTACCATAATTCACCCCTCCACTTT.

This chain uses TRBV4-3 with TRBJ2-5; D gene uncertain. CDR1 and CDR2 (germline): LGHNA, YSLEER. The germline V and J ends were trimmed by 2 bases and 5 bases, with 9 bases remaining between them. The CDR3 is 13 residues long. The CDR3 nucleotides are TGCGCCAGCAGCCAATCTCGCCGGGAGACCCAGTACTTC. Translating it yields CASSQSRRETQYF.

This rearrangement joins TRBV11-3 to TRBJ1-6; 12 bases line up with TRBD1. Germline V CDR1 and CDR2: SGHNT, YENEEA. The J segment lost 7 bases and the V segment lost 5 bases, leaving 3 bases of the junction unmatched. This CDR3 spans 15 amino acids. The CDR3 DNA is TGTGCCAGCAGCCCGGGACAGGGGGCGAATTCACCCCTCCACTTT. Translating gives CASSPGQGANSPLHF.

The V gene is TRBV5-1, the J gene TRBJ2-7; D is perhaps TRBD2 (6 bases). The V gene's germline CDR1 is SGHRS and CDR2 YFSETQ. The CDR3 runs 12 residues. Trimming left V 4 bases short and J 3 bases short, with 8 bases between. This CDR3 reads CASSLGGYEQYF. In DNA, the CDR3 is TGCGCCAGCAGCCTCGGGGGCTACGAGCAGTACTTC.

The rearrangement uses TRBV7-2 and TRBJ2-2; TRBD1 might be the D (6 bases). CDR3 size: 15 residues. The V and J ends lost 3 bases and 0 bases respectively, with 8 bases between them. CDR1 and CDR2 (germline): SGHTA, FQGNSA. CDR3 loop: CASSFGTPNTGELFF. In DNA, the CDR3 is TGTGCCAGCAGCTTCGGGACACCGAACACCGGGGAGCTGTTTTTT.

The rearrangement links TRBV11-3 to TRBJ2-3, with a tentative D call TRBD2 (7 bases). Looked up from germline, CDR1 is SGHNT and CDR2 is YENEEA. The CDR3 is made up of 14 amino acids. V dropped 3 bases and J dropped 2 bases, with 9 bases sitting between them. CDR3 in amino acids: CASSFGGATDTQYF. The CDR3 nucleotides are TGTGCCAGCAGCTTTGGGGGGGCCACAGATACGCAGTATTTT.

This clone was counted only a few times. The CDR3 here is CASSRDRDNEQFF. The CDR3 coding sequence is TGTGCCAGCAGCCGGGACAGGGACAATGAGCAGTTCTTC. The chain employs TRBV11-2 and TRBJ2-1, with 9 bases identical to TRBD1. This CDR3 comprises 13 residues. Germline CDR1 and CDR2: SGHAT and FQNNGV. V lost 5 bases, J lost 5 bases, and 1 base stayed unmatched.

J is TRBJ2-1 and V is TRBV15, with a possible D match to TRBD1 (6 bases). V was shortened by 3 bases and J by 7 bases, with 19 bases between the two germline ends. The CDR3 loop spans 16 amino acids. Per germline, CDR1 LNHNV and CDR2 YYDKDF (reference sequence). The DNA for the CDR3 is TGTGCCACCAGCAGGCTACAGGGTGCAACAGGGAATGAGCAGTTCTTC. Protein product: CATSRLQGATGNEQFF.

This clone was observed a few times. The chain has TRBV7-2 and TRBJ2-7; the D is unclear. The germline V gene encodes CDR1 SGHTA and CDR2 FQGNSA. The CDR3 runs to 13 residues. Trimming shortened V by 3 bases and J by 6 bases, and 12 bases separated the two germline ends. The CDR3 sequence: CASSLRQRSEQYF. The CDR3 DNA reads TGTGCCAGCAGCTTGCGGCAGAGATCCGAGCAGTACTTC.

V usage is TRBV5-1 and J usage is TRBJ1-1; D might be TRBD1 (6 bases). Trimming shortened V by 4 bases and J by 3 bases, and 13 bases separated the two germline ends. Germline V gene lookup returns CDR1 SGHRS and CDR2 YFSETQ. The CDR3 is 14 residues long. CDR3 protein: CASSPLQGDTEAFF. For the CDR3, the DNA is TGCGCCAGCAGCCCACTACAGGGAGACACTGAAGCTTTCTTT.